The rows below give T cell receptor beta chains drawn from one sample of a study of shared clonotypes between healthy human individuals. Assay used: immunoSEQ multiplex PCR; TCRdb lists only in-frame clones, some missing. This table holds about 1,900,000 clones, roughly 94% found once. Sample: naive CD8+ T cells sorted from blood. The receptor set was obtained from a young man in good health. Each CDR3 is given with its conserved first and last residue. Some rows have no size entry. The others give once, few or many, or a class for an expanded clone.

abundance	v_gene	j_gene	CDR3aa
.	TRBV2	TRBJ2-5	CAIDREGETQYF
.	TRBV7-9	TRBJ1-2	CASSPPILAPDGYTF
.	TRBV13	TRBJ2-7	CASSLGTGGTYEQYF
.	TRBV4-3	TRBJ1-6	CASSQDQQGSNSPLHF
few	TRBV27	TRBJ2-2	CASSLLGSGELFF
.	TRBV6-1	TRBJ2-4	CALAGAAKNIQYF
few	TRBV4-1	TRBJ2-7	CASSQSPGQEQYF
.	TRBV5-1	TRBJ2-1	CASSPGGAGSYNEQFF
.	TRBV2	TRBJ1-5	CASSGGPSSNQPQHF
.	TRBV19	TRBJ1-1	CASSLGTGTGVLGTEAFF